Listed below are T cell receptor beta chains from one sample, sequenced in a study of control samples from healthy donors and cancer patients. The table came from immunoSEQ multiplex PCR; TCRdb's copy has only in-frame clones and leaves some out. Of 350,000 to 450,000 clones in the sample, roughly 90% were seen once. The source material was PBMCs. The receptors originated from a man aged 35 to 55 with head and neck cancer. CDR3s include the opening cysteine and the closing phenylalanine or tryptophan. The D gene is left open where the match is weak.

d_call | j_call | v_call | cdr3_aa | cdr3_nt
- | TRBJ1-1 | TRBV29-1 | CSVGEVTGKEAFF | TGCAGCGTTGGTGAGGTCACCGGGAAGGAAGCTTTCTTT
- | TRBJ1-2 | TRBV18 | CASSLLGGGRDTNYGYTF | TGTGCCAGCTCACTACTCGGCGGGGGACGCGACACCAACTATGGCTACACCTTC
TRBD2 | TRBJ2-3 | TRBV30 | CAWSRLSGRTDTQYF | TGTGCCTGGTCCAGACTTAGCGGGAGGACAGATACGCAGTATTTT
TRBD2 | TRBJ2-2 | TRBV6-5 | CASSYSRVAGAGELFF | TGTGCCAGCAGTTACTCTCGAGTAGCGGGGGCCGGGGAGCTGTTTTTT
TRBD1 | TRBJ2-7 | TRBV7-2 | CASSSGQVPNEQYF | TGTGCCAGCAGCTCCGGACAGGTACCCAACGAGCAGTACTTC
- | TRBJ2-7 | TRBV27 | CASSLRGLTYEQYF | TGTGCCAGCAGCCTGAGGGGGTTAACCTACGAGCAGTACTTC
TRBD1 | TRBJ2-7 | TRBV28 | CASSFRAGGSYEQYF | TGTGCCAGCAGTTTTCGGGCAGGGGGCTCCTACGAGCAGTACTTC
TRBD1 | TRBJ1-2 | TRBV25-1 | CASTLTGAGGYTF | TGTGCCAGCACCTTAACAGGGGCGGGTGGCTACACCTTC
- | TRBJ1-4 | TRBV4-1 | CASSQDWGTTEKLFF | TGCGCCAGCAGCCAAGATTGGGGGACAACTGAAAAACTGTTTTTT
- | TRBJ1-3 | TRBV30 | CAWSRAVFGNTIYF | TGTGCCTGGAGTAGGGCGGTCTTTGGAAACACCATATATTTT
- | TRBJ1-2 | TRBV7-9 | CASSPAVWDQIIEDYGYTF | TGTGCCAGCAGCCCCGCGGTGTGGGACCAGATTATTGAAGACTATGGCTACACCTTC